This TCR beta chain originates from a study of control samples from healthy donors and cancer patients. Data came from immunoSEQ multiplex PCR; TCRdb stores just in-frame clones and leaves some out. The sample yields about 64,000 clones, about 92% seen once. The germline V and J ends were trimmed by 8 bases and 1 base, with 12 bases remaining between them. This CDR3 comprises 13 residues. Germline V lookup: CDR1 LNHDA, CDR2 SQIVND (reference sequence). The TCR originated in a man aged 40-50 years with colorectal cancer. The rearrangement uses TRBV19 and TRBJ2-7, with D perhaps matching TRBD1 (6 bases). The sequenced sample was PBMCs. The CDR3 coding sequence is TGTGCCAGTTCCGGGACACCTTCCTACGAGCAGTACTTC. This encodes CASSGTPSYEQYF.